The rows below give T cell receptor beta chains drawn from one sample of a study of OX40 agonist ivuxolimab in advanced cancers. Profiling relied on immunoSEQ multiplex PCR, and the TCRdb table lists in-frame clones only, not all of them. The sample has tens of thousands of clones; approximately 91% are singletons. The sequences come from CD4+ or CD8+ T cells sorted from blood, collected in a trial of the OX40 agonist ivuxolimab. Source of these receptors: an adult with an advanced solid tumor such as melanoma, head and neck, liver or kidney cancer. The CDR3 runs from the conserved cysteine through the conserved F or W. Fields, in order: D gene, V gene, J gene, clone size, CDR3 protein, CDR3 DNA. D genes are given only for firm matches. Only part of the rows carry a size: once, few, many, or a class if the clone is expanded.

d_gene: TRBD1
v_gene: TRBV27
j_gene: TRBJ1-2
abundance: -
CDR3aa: CASSLETGGFYGYTF
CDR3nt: TGTGCCAGCAGTTTAGAAACAGGGGGTTTCTATGGCTACACCTTC

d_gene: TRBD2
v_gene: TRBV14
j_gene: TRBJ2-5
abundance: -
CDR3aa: CASSQFDREVGETQYF
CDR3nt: TGTGCCAGCAGCCAGTTTGATCGGGAGGTGGGAGAGACCCAGTACTTC

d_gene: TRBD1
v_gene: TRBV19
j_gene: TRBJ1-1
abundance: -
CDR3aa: CASSIGVTGAKTEAFF
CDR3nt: TGTGCCAGTAGTATTGGAGTTACAGGGGCGAAGACTGAAGCTTTCTTT

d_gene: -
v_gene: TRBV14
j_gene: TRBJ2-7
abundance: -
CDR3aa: CASGVGGGAHEQYF
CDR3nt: TGTGCTTCCGGGGTTGGTGGGGGGGCCCACGAGCAGTACTTC

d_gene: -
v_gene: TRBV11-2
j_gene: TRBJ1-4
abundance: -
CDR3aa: CASSLGRGTTNEKLFF
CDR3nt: TGTGCCAGCAGCTTAGGCAGGGGAACGACTAATGAAAAACTGTTTTTT

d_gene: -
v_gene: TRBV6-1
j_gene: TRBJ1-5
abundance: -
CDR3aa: CASSEGAGTPSYSNQPQHF
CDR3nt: TGTGCCAGCAGTGAAGGGGCCGGGACACCATCCTATAGCAATCAGCCCCAGCATTTT

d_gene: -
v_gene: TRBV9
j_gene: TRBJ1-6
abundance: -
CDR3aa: CASSVVGGSPLHF
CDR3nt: TGTGCCAGCAGCGTAGTTGGCGGATCACCCCTCCACTTT

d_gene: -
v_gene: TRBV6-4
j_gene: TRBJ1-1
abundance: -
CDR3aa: CASSDSTMNTEAFF
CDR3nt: TGTGCCAGCAGTGACAGTACCATGAACACTGAAGCTTTCTTT

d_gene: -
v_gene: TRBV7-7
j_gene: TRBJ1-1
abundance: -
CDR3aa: CASSVGPNTEAFF
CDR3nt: TGTGCCAGCAGCGTAGGACCGAACACTGAAGCTTTCTTT

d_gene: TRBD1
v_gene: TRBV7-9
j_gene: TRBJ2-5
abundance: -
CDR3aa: CASRSRQGGETQYF
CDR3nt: TGTGCCAGCAGATCGAGACAGGGTGGGGAGACCCAGTACTTC

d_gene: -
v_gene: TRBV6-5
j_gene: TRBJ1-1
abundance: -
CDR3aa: CASNFMGNTEAFF
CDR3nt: TGTGCCAGCAACTTTATGGGGAACACTGAAGCTTTCTTT

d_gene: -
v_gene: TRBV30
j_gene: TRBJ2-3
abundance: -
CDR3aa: CAWSNPGGAQYF
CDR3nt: TGTGCCTGGAGTAACCCCGGCGGGGCGCAGTATTTT

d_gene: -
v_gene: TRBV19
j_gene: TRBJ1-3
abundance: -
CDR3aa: CASSRDYGNTIYF
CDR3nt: TGTGCCAGTAGTCGGGATTATGGAAACACCATATATTTT

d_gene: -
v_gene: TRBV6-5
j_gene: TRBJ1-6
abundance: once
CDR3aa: CASRWVSSGSPLHF
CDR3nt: TGTGCCAGCCGGTGGGTGAGCTCGGGTTCACCCCTCCACTTT

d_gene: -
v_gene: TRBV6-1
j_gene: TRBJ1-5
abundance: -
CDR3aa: CASRLQGSQPQHF
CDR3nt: TGTGCCAGCAGGTTACAGGGAAGTCAGCCCCAGCATTTT

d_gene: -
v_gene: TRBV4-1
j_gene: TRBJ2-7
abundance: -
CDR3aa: CASSQSSGTTIHEQYF
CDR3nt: TGCGCCAGCAGCCAGTCCTCCGGGACAACGATCCACGAGCAGTACTTC

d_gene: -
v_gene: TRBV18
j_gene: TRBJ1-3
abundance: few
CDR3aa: CASSPMGPLDGNTIYF
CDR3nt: TGTGCCAGCTCACCTATGGGTCCGTTAGATGGAAACACCATATATTTT

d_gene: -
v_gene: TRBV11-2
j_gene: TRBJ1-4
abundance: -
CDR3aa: CASSSFPGEKLFF
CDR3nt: TGTGCCAGCAGCTCCTTCCCGGGTGAAAAACTGTTTTTT

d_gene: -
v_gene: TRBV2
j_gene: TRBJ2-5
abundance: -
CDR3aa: CASSEEGEETQYF
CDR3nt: TGTGCCAGCAGTGAAGAGGGTGAAGAGACCCAGTACTTC

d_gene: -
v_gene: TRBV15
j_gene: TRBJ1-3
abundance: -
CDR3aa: CATSRRLENTIYF
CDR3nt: TGTGCCACCAGCAGGAGACTAGAAAACACCATATATTTT

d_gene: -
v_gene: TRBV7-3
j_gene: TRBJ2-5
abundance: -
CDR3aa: CASSSDRQETQYF
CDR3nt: TGTGCCAGCAGCTCGGACAGACAAGAGACCCAGTACTTC

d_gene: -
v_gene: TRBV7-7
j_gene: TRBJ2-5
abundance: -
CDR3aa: CASSLELQETQYF
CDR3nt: TGTGCTAGCAGCTTAGAACTCCAAGAGACCCAGTACTTC

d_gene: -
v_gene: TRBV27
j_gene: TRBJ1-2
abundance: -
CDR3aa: CASSSDSLYGYTF
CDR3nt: TGTGCCAGCAGTTCGGACAGCCTATATGGCTACACCTTC

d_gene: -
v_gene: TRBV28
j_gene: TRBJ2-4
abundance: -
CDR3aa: CASSLTQPRGENIQYF
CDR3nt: TGTGCCAGCAGTCTAACACAACCTCGCGGGGAAAACATTCAGTACTTC

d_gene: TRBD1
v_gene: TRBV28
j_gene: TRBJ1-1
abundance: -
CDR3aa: CASHGGRTTGSTEAFF
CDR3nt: TGTGCCAGCCACGGAGGAAGAACGACAGGGAGCACTGAAGCTTTCTTT

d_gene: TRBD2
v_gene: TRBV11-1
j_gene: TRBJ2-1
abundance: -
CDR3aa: CASSFRLAGKNEQFF
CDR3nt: TGTGCCAGCAGCTTTAGGCTAGCGGGAAAGAATGAGCAGTTCTTC

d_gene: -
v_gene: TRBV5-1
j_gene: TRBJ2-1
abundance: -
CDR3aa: CASSFSSFYNEQFF
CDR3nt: TGCGCCAGCAGCTTTTCTAGCTTCTACAATGAGCAGTTCTTC

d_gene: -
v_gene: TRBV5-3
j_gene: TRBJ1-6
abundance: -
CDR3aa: CARSLVGGGSPLHF
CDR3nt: TGTGCCAGAAGCTTGGTCGGGGGAGGGTCACCCCTCCACTTT

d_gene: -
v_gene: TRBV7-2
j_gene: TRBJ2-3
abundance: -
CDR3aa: CASSLVLRGATDTQYF
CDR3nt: TGTGCCAGCAGCTTAGTATTGAGGGGGGCCACAGATACGCAGTATTTT

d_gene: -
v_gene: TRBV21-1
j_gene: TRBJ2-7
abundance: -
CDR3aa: CANGTGTGVEQYF
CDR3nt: TGTGCCAACGGAACCGGGACAGGGGTCGAGCAGTACTTC

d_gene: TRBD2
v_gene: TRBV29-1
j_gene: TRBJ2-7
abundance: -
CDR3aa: CSVGSGLAGELHEQYF
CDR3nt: TGCAGCGTTGGTTCGGGACTAGCGGGAGAGCTCCACGAGCAGTACTTC

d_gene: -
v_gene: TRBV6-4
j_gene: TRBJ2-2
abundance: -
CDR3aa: CASSQGASTGELFF
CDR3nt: TGTGCCAGCAGTCAGGGTGCGTCCACCGGGGAGCTGTTTTTT

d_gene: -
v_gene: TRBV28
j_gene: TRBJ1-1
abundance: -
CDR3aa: CASSLGRGNTEAFF
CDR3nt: TGTGCCAGCAGTTTAGGAAGGGGGAACACTGAAGCTTTCTTT

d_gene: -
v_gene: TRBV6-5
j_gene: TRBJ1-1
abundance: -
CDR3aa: CASSYSTRNTEAFF
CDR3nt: TGTGCCAGCAGTTACTCGACCAGGAACACTGAAGCTTTCTTT

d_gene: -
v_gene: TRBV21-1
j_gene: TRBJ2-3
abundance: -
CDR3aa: CATSGPLRRLAGRHATQYF
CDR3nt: TGTGCCACCTCAGGGCCGCTCCGACGGCTAGCGGGGCGTCATGCGACGCAGTATTTT

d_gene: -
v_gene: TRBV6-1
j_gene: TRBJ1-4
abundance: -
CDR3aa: CASSIDRSTNEKLFF
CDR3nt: TGTGCCAGCAGTATTGACCGATCAACTAATGAAAAACTGTTTTTT

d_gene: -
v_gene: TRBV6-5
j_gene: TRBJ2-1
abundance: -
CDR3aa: CASSPYNEQFF
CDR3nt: TGTGCCAGCAGTCCCTACAATGAGCAGTTCTTC

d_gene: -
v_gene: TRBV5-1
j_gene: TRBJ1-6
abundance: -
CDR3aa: CASSNKDLNSPLHF
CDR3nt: TGCGCCAGCAGCAACAAAGATCTTAATTCACCCCTCCACTTT

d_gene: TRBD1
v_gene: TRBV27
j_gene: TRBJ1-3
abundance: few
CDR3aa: CASRGTGAGNTIYF
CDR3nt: TGTGCCAGCAGGGGGACAGGGGCTGGAAACACCATATATTTT

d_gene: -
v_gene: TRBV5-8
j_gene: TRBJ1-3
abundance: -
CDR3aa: CASSPRRGGGNTIYF
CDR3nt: TGTGCCAGCAGCCCAAGGAGGGGAGGAGGAAACACCATATATTTT

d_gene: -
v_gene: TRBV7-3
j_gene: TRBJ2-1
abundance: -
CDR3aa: CASSPQGNEQFF
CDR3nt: TGTGCCAGCAGCCCTCAGGGTAATGAGCAGTTCTTC

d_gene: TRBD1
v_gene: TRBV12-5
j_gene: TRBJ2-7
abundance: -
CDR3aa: CASGYNPGTGVYEQYF
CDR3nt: TGTGCTAGTGGTTACAATCCCGGGACAGGGGTCTACGAGCAGTACTTC

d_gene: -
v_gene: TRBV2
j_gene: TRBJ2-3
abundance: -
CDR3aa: CASSEDRGTDTQYF
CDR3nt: TGTGCCAGCAGTGAGGACAGAGGAACAGATACGCAGTATTTT

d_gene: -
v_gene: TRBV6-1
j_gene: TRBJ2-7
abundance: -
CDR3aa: CASSTGTPSSYEQYF
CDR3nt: TGTGCCAGCAGTACCGGGACTCCTAGCTCCTACGAGCAGTACTTC

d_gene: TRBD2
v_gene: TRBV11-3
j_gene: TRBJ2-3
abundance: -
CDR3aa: CASSLYGTSETDTQYF
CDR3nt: TGTGCCAGCAGCTTATATGGGACTAGCGAGACAGATACGCAGTATTTT

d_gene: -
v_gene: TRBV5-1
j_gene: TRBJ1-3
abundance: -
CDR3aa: CASSLEGVYSGNTIYF
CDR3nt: TGCGCCAGCAGCTTGGAGGGGGTTTACTCTGGAAACACCATATATTTT

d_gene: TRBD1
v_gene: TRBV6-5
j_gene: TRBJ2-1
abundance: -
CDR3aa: CASRAGTGTNNEQFF
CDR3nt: TGTGCCAGCAGGGCTGGGACAGGGACGAACAATGAGCAGTTCTTC

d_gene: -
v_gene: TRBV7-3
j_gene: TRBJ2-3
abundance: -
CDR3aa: CASSTGWANGGTDTQYF
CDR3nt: TGTGCCAGCAGCACGGGCTGGGCCAATGGCGGCACAGATACGCAGTATTTT